Following are 27 T cell receptor beta chains from one sample sequenced in a study of regulatory T cells in long-lasting Graves disease. Documented time point: persistent/refractory GD, antithyroid drugs over 5 years with positive TRAb. Isolated PBMC RNA provided the starting material for the TCR library. Relying on iRepertoire HTBI primers and Arm-PCR of CDR3 regions, the team built TCR beta libraries. TCRdb re-called the multiplex PCR reads through MiXCR, storing one row per CDR3 protein. In the table there are about 660,000 distinct CDR3 sequences, around 30% of which are singletons. The specimen was peripheral blood mononuclear cells (PBMCs), collected when the disease was refractory, from a patient treated with antithyroid drugs. These receptors all stem from a female donor with Graves disease.

This sequence joins TRBV27 and TRBJ2-5; 12 bases align to TRBD1. The J segment lost 3 bases and the V segment lost 6 bases, leaving 8 bases of the junction unmatched. CDR1 and CDR2 (germline): MNHEY, SMNVEV (reference sequence). The CDR3 runs to 16 residues. The CDR3 protein is CASRDPGQGAEETQYF. In DNA form, the CDR3 reads TGTGCCAGCAGGGATCCGGGACAGGGGGCGGAAGAGACCCAGTACTTC.

This clonotype was seen many times. Mismatch with germline at one junction end may stem from a read error. The chain has TRBV5-1 and TRBJ2-7; D is undetermined. The CDR3 runs to 15 residues. CDR1 and CDR2 from the germline V gene are SGHRS and YFSETQ. The CDR3 is CASSFSGRSAYEQYF. For the CDR3, the DNA is TGTGCCAGCAGCTTCTCCGGCAGATCTGCCTACGAGCAGTACTTC.

This clonotype was detected a few times. The junction does not match germline at one end; this may be a read error. The chain combines TRBV5-1 with TRBJ1-1, with D unclear. The CDR3 extends over 12 amino acids. CDR1 SGHRS and CDR2 YFSETQ come from the germline V gene. Here the CDR3 DNA reads TGCGCCAGCAGCTTGGTGGGGTTAGAGCTCCTCTTT. Translated: CASSLVGLELLF.

This clonotype was counted a few times. V and J are TRBV5-1 and TRBJ1-1; 7 bases are shared with TRBD1. CDR1 and CDR2 from the germline V gene are SGHRS and YFSETQ. V was clipped by 1 base and J by 7 bases; unmatched bases: 7. CDR3 length: 14 amino acids. CDR3 nucleotides: TGCGCCAGCAGCTTGATGGGACAGCCCCTTGAAGCTTTCTTT. Encoded protein: CASSLMGQPLEAFF.

V usage is TRBV28 and J usage is TRBJ1-4; TRBD1 is a possible D gene (5 bases). The CDR3 contains 14 residues. Germline V gene lookup returns CDR1 MDHEN and CDR2 SYDVKM. Deletions cut 5 bases from V and 5 bases from J, with 12 bases between. CDR3 in DNA: TGTGCCAGCAGTCAACCGACAGTAAATGAAAAACTGTTTTTT. Its protein product is CASSQPTVNEKLFF.

The chain carries TRBV28 and TRBJ1-5; 10 bases are shared with TRBD1. The CDR3 has 15 amino acids. V dropped 8 bases and J dropped 0; count of bases not matched to a gene: 4. Germline V gives CDR1 MDHEN, CDR2 SYDVKM. CDR3 nucleotides: TGTGCCAGCCGGGGACAGGGGTATAGCAATCAGCCCCAGCATTTT. It is translated as CASRGQGYSNQPQHF.

This clonotype is a singleton in its sample. The chain joins TRBV18 to TRBJ1-5; D gene unclear. Germline V gene lookup returns CDR1 KGHSH and CDR2 LQKENI. With 1 base removed from V and 2 bases from J, the gap between germline ends came to 12 bases. The CDR3 is 16 amino acids. CDR3 nucleotides: TGTGCCAGCTCACCACAAGGGCGGGCGGGCAATCAGCCCCAGCATTTT. The encoded protein is CASSPQGRAGNQPQHF.

In its sample, this clonotype was seen a few times. The chain couples TRBV13 to TRBJ1-4; 7 bases agree with TRBD1. Germline CDR1 reads PRHDT; CDR2 reads FYEKMQ (reference sequence). V shed 5 bases, J shed 12 bases, and the junction held 12 bases outside the gene matches. This CDR3 is built from 14 residues. Here the CDR3 DNA reads TGTGCCAGCAGCCAAACCGCCCAGGGGGTACAACTGTTTTTT. This translates into CASSQTAQGVQLFF.

V is TRBV4-1 and J is TRBJ1-2; possibly TRBD1 for D (6 bases). V lost 3 bases and J 2 bases, leaving 10 bases between the germline ends. CDR1 and CDR2 from the germline V gene are MGHRA and YSYEKL. CDR3 size: 14 residues. CDR3 DNA: TGCGCCAGCAGCCACCGGACAGTAAACTATGGCTACACCTTC. It specifies CASSHRTVNYGYTF.

In its sample, this clonotype was seen a few times. The rearrangement uses TRBV10-3 and TRBJ2-5; 10 positions agree with TRBD2. Germline V lookup: CDR1 ENHRY, CDR2 SYGVKD. The CDR3 is 16 residues long. J gave up 2 bases and V 2 bases, and 5 bases lay outside the gene matches. The DNA of the CDR3 is TGTGCCATCAGTGAGAAAGCGGGAGGGCTGCAAGAGACCCAGTACTTC. Protein sequence: CAISEKAGGLQETQYF.

This clonotype came up many times. The rearrangement links TRBV28 to TRBJ1-1; D unclear. The CDR3 runs 13 residues. Germline loops: CDR1 MDHEN, CDR2 SYDVKM. Trimming took off 7 bases at V and 1 base at J, with 10 bases between the two ends. CDR3 region: CASNGYANTEAFF. The CDR3 nucleotides are TGTGCCAGCAACGGGTATGCGAACACTGAAGCTTTCTTT.

The chain is built from TRBV6-2 or TRBV6-3 and TRBJ2-5; 11 nucleotides align to TRBD1. The CDR3 totals 15 residues. Germline CDR1 and CDR2: MNHEY and SVGEGT. V shed 4 bases, J shed 5 bases, and the junction held 6 bases outside the gene matches. The CDR3 DNA reads TGTGCCAGCAGTTTAGGGACAGGGGGGCAGGAGACCCAGTACTTC. Its translation is CASSLGTGGQETQYF.

The chain recombines TRBV6-1 with TRBJ2-2, with 12 bases that match TRBD2. Germline lookup yields CDR1 MNHNS and CDR2 SASEGT. The CDR3 is 17 amino acids. After removal of 5 bases from V and 4 bases from J, the junction contained 8 bases not matched to a gene. The CDR3 sequence: CASSPWTSGIGTGELFF. CDR3 DNA sequence: TGTGCCAGCAGTCCCTGGACTAGCGGGATCGGCACCGGGGAGCTGTTTTTT.

The chain links TRBV6-1 to TRBJ1-5, with 8 nucleotides matching TRBD1. The J segment lost 2 bases and the V segment lost 7 bases, leaving 4 bases of the junction unmatched. The CDR3 contains 14 residues. Germline assignment: CDR1 MNHNS and CDR2 SASEGT. The CDR3 DNA is TGTGCCAGCACTCCAGGGGGCCGCAATCAGCCCCAGCATTTT. Translation: CASTPGGRNQPQHF.

The gene calls are TRBV6-5 and TRBJ1-3, with TRBD1 matching over 8 bases. CDR3 length: 15 amino acids. Germline loops: CDR1 MNHEY, CDR2 SVGAGI. Trimming at V came to 0 bases and at J to 6 bases, leaving 4 bases not matched to a gene. Written as DNA, the CDR3 is TGTGCCAGCAGTTACTCCGCGGGACAGGCAAACACCATATATTTT. Translation gives CASSYSAGQANTIYF.

The rearrangement joins TRBV27 to TRBJ2-2, with D tentatively TRBD2 (5 bases). Trimming pared 2 bases from V and 6 bases from J, leaving 10 bases between. The CDR3 spans 14 residues. Germline loops: CDR1 MNHEY, CDR2 SMNVEV (reference sequence). In nucleotides, the CDR3 is TGTGCCAGCAGTTTACGCAGCGGCGCCGGGGAGCTGTTTTTT. Translated: CASSLRSGAGELFF.

The rearrangement uses TRBV27 and TRBJ1-5; no firm D call. This CDR3 region has 15 residues. The V end was cut by 6 bases, the J end by 6 bases, with 18 bases between. In germline, CDR1 is MNHEY, CDR2 SMNVEV (reference sequence). CDR3 sequence (DNA): TGTGCCAGCAGCCTCCTTGGCGGGGTGGGTCAGCCCCAGCATTTT. The encoded protein is CASSLLGGVGQPQHF.

The table lists this clonotype with many counts. V usage is TRBV2 and J usage is TRBJ1-4; TRBD1 matches at 8 bases. Losses at the gene ends were 6 bases for V and 5 bases for J; bases not matched to a gene: 5. Germline CDR1 and CDR2: SNHLY and FYNNEI. There are 14 residues in the CDR3. The CDR3 bases are TGTGCCAGCAGGGACGACAGGGGCAATGAAAAACTGTTTTTT. This gives the protein CASRDDRGNEKLFF.

Regarding this clonotype: A much larger clone is a single base away; this may be a read error. The chain combines TRBV6-5 with TRBJ2-5, with D possibly matching TRBD2 (5 bases). Germline-derived CDR1 and CDR2 are MNHEY and SVGAGI. The CDR3 consists of 14 residues. CDR3 amino acids: CASSYSLAAETRYF. In nucleotides, the CDR3 is TGTGCCAGCAGTTACAGTCTAGCTGCGGAGACCCGGTACTTC.

This clonotype was counted a few times. The chain links TRBV30 to TRBJ1-1, with 7 bases matching TRBD1. Germline loops: CDR1 GTSNPN, CDR2 SVGIG (reference sequence). Germline trimming cut 2 bases from V and 0 bases from J; bases unmatched to any gene: 6. CDR3 length: 15 residues. The CDR3 DNA reads as TGTGCCTGGAGTAAGGTGGACAGGTTGAACACTGAAGCTTTCTTT. Translated: CAWSKVDRLNTEAFF.

The table lists this clonotype with a few counts. The gene calls are TRBV6-1 and TRBJ2-5, with D perhaps TRBD2 (6 bases). Trimming stripped 8 bases from V and 2 bases from J, with 12 bases between. The V gene's germline CDR1 is MNHNS and CDR2 SASEGT. The CDR3 totals 13 residues. CDR3 DNA: TGTGCCAGCGGGCGGGAAGTTCAAGAGACCCAGTACTTC. Its translation is CASGREVQETQYF.

The gene calls are TRBV9 and TRBJ1-2; D unclear. CDR1 is SGDLS, CDR2 YYNGEE, per germline. The V end was cut by 0 bases, the J end by 7 bases, with 10 bases between. The length of the CDR3 is 13 residues. CDR3 nucleotide sequence: TGTGCCAGCAGCGTAGATTCGGATTTTGGCTACACCTTC. It translates to CASSVDSDFGYTF.

Only a few counts were recorded for this clonotype. The V gene is TRBV29-1, the J gene TRBJ2-2, with D perhaps given as TRBD1 or TRBD2 (5 bases each). Between the trimmed V and J ends, which lost 8 bases and 1 base, there was a span of 14 bases. Per germline, CDR1 SQVTM and CDR2 ANQGSEA. The CDR3 has 14 residues. CDR3 protein: CSSDGGKNTGELFF. The DNA for the CDR3 is TGCAGCTCGGATGGGGGAAAGAACACCGGGGAGCTGTTTTTT.

The gene calls are TRBV12-3 or TRBV12-4 and TRBJ2-7, with D perhaps TRBD2 (5 bases). The CDR3 sequence is 15 residues long. V was trimmed by 3 bases and J by 1 base, leaving 13 bases between them. This chain's CDR3 is CASSLDARGSYEQYF. As DNA, the CDR3 is TGTGCCAGCAGTTTGGATGCTAGAGGGTCCTACGAGCAGTACTTC.

This clonotype is classed as medium-sized. The V and J genes are TRBV28 and TRBJ1-5, with TRBD1 matching 9 bases. This CDR3 comprises 14 residues. V lost 6 bases and J lost 6; bases outside the gene matches: 6. The V gene's germline CDR1 is MDHEN and CDR2 SYDVKM. The CDR3 bases are TGTGCCAGCAGCGAACAGGGGGCGATTCAGCCCCAGCATTTT. Its translation is CASSEQGAIQPQHF.

This clonotype was recorded many times. The genes are TRBV28 and TRBJ1-1, with 7 bases fitting TRBD1. The CDR3 extends over 13 amino acids. From germline, CDR1 is MDHEN and CDR2 SYDVKM. After removal of 9 bases from V and 0 bases from J, the junction contained 4 bases not matched to a gene. The CDR3: CASGTAMNTEAFF. CDR3 DNA: TGTGCCAGTGGGACAGCAATGAACACTGAAGCTTTCTTT.

V usage is TRBV19 and J usage is TRBJ2-7, with a possible D match to TRBD1 (5 bases). Looked up from germline, CDR1 is LNHDA and CDR2 is SQIVND (reference sequence). The CDR3 has 14 amino acids. V was pared by 5 bases and J by 2 bases, with 13 bases between. This CDR3 reads CASSSSTGPYEQYF. CDR3 DNA: TGTGCCAGTAGTTCCTCCACAGGACCCTACGAGCAGTACTTC.